Detailed here is one T cell receptor beta chain. The target antigen is unknown. The sample belongs to a study of CD8 T cells in ankylosing spondylitis. Study-level results: Disease-linked clones bore a CD8+ phenotype, appearing relatively rarely in peripheral blood.

TCRdb re-analysed the 5' RACE reads in MiXCR, keeping a single row per CDR3 protein. The sample holds about 360,000 distinct CDR3 sequences; roughly 14% are singletons and the top ten take 1.1%. Germline V lookup: CDR1 SQVTM, CDR2 ANQGSEA. The CDR3 contains 13 residues. V was pared by 6 bases and J by 4 bases, with 15 bases between. The specimen sequenced was blood, either unsorted or a sorted T cell fraction (not recorded which). The chain is built from TRBV29-1 and TRBJ1-2; D is possibly TRBD1 (6 bases). This TCR came from a male donor with ankylosing spondylitis or in good health (not recorded which). DNA of the CDR3: TGCAGCGTCGTAGAACAGGGTGGCTATGGCTACACCTTC. Its translation is CSVVEQGGYGYTF.